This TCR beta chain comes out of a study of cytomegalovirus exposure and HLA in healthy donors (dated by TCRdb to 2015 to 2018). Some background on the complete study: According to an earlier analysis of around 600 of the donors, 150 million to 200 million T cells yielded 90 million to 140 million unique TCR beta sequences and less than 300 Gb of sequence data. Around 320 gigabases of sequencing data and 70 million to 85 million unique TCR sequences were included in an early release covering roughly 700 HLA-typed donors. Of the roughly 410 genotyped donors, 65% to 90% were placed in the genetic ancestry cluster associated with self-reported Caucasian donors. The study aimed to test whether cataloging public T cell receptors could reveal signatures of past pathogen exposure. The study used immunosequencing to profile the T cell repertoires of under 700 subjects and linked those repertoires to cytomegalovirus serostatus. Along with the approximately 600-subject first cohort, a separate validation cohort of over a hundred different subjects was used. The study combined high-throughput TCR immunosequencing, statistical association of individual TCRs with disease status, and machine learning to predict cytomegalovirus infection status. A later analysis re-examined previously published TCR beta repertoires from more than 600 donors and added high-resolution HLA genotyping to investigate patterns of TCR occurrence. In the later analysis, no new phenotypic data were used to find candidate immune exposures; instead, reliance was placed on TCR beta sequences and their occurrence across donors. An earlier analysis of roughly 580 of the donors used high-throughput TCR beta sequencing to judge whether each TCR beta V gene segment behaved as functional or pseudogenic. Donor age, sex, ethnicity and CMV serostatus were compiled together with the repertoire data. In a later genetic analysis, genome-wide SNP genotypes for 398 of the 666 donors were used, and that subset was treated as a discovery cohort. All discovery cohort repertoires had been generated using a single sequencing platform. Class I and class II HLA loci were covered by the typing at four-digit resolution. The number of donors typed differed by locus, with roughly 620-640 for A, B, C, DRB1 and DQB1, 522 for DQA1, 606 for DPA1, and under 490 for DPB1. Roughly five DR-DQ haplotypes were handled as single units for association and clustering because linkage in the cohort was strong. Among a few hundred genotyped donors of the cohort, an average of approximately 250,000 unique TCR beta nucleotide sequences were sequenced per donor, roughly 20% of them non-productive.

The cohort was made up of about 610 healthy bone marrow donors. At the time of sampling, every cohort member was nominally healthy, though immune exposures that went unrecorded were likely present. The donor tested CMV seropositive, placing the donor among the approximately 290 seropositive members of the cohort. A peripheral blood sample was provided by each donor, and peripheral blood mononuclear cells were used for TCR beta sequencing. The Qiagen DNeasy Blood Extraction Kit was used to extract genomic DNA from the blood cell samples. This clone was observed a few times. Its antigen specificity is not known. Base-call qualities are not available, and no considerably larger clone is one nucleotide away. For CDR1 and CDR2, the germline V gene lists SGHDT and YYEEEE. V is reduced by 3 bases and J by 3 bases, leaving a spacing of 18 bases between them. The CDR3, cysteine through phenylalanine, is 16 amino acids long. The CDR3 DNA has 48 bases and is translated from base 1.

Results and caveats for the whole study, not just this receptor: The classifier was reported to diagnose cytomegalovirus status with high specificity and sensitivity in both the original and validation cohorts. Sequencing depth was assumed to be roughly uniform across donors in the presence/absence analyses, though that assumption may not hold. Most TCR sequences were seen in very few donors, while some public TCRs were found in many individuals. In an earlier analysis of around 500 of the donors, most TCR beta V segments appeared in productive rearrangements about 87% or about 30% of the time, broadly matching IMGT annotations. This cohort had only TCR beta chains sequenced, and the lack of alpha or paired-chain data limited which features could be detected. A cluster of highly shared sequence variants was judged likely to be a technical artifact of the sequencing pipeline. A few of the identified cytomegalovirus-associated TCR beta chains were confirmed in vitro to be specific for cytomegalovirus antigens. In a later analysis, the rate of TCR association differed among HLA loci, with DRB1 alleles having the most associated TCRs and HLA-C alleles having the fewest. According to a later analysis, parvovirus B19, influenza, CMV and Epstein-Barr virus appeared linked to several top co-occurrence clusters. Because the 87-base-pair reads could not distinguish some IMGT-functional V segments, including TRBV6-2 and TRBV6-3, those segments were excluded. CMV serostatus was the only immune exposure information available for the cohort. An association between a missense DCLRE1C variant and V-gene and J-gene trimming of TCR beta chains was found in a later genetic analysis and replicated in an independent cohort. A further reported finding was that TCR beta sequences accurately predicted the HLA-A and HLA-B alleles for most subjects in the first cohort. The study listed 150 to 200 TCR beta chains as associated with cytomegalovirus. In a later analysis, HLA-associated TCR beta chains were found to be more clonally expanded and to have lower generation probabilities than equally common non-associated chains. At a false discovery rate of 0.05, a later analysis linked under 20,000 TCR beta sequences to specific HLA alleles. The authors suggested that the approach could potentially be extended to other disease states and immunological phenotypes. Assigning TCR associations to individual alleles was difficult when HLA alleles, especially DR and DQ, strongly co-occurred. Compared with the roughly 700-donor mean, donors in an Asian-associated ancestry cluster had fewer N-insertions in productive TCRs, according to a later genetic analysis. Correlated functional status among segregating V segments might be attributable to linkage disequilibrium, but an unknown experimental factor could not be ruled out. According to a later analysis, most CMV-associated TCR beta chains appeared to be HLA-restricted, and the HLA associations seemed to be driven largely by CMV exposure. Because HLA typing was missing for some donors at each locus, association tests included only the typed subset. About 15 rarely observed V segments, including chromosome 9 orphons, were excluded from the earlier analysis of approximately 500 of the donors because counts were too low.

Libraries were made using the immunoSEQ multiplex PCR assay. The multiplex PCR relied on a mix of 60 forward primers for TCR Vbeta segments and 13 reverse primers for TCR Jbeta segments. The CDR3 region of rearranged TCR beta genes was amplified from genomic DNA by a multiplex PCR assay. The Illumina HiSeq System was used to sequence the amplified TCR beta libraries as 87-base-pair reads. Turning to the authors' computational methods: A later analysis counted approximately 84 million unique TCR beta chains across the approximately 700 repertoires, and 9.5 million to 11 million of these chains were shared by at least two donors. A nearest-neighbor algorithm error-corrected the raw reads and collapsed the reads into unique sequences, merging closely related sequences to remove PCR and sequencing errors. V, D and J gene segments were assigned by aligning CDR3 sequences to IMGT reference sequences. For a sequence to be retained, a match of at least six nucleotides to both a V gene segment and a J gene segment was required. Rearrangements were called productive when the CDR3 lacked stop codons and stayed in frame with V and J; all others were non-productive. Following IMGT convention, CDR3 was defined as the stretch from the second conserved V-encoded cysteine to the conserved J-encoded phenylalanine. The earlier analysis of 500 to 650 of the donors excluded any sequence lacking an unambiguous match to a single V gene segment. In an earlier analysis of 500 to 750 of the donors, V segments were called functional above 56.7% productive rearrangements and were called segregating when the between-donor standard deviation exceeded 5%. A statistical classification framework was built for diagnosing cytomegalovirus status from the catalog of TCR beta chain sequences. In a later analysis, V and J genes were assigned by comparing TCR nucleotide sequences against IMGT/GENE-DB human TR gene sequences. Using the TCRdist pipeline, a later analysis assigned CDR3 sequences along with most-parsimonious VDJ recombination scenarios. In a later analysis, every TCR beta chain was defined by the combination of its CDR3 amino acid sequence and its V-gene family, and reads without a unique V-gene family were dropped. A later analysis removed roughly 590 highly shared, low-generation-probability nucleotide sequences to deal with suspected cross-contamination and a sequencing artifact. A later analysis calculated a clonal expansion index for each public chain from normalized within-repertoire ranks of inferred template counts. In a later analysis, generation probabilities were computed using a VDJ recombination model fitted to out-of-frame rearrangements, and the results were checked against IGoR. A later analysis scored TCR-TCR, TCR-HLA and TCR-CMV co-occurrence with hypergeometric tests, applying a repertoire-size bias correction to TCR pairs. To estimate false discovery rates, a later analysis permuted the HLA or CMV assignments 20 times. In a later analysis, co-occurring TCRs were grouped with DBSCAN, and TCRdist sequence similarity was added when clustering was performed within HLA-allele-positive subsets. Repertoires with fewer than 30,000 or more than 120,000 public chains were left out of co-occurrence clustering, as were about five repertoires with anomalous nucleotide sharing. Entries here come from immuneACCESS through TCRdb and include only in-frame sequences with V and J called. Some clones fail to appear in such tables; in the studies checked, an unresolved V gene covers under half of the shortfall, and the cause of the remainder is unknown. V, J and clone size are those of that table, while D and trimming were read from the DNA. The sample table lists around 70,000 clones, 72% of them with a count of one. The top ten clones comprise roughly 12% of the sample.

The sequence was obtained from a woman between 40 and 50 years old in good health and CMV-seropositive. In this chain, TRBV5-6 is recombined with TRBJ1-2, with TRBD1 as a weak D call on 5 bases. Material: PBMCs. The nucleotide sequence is TGTGCCAGCAGCTATGACAGTACTCCCGTTGACTATGGCTACACCTTC. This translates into CASSYDSTPVDYGYTF. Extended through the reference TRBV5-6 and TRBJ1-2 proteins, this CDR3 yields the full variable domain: DAGVTQSPTHLIKTRGQQVTLRCSPKSGHDTVSWYQQALGQGPQFIFQYYEEEERQRGNFPDRFSGHQFPNYSSELNVNALLLGDSALYLCASSYDSTPVDYGYTFGSGTRLTVV.